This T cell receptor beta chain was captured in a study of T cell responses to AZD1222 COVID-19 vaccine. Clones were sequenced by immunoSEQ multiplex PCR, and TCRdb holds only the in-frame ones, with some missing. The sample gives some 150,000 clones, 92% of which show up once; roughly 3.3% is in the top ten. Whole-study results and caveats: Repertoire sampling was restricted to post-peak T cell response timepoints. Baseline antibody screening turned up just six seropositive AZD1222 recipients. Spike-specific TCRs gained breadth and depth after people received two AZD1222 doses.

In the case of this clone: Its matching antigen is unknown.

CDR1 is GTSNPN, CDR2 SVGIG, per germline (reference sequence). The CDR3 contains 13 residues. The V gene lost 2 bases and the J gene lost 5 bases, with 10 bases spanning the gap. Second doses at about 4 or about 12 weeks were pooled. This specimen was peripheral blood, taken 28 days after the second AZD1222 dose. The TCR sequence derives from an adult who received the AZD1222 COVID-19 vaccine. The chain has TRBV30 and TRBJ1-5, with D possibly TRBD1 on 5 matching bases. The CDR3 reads CAWSLTEDQPQHF. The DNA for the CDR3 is TGTGCCTGGAGTCTGACAGAAGATCAGCCCCAGCATTTT.